This TCR beta chain was sequenced for a study of a mutant IDH1 vaccine in newly diagnosed glioma. Study overall: Patients were started on vaccination 4-6 weeks after radiotherapy alone, or with temozolomide cycles. Previous care, which was radiotherapy, temozolomide, or both, most often involved both.

Assay: immunoSEQ multiplex PCR; the TCRdb copy retains only in-frame clones and omits some. The table lists about 75,000 clones, roughly nine tenths of them singletons. This CDR3 contains 11 residues. The germline V and J ends were trimmed by 5 bases and 3 bases, with 5 bases remaining between them. The germline gives CDR1 SNHLY, CDR2 FYNNEI. In the case of this clone: Its antigen is unidentified.

As for time point: week 5, during vaccination. Vaccine doses each comprised 300 ug of mutant IDH1 20-mer peptide, with topical imiquimod. Donors had new WHO grade 3 or 4 IDH1-mutant, ATRX-lost astrocytomas. The sequencing here drew on PBMCs, taken from a glioma patient whose treatment included an IDH1 peptide vaccine. This clonotype was obtained from a woman aged 45-60 years with glioma. The chain has TRBV2 and TRBJ2-7, with D unclear. CDR3 DNA: TGTGCCAGCAGTCCGTACTACGAGCAGTACTTC. Its protein product is CASSPYYEQYF.